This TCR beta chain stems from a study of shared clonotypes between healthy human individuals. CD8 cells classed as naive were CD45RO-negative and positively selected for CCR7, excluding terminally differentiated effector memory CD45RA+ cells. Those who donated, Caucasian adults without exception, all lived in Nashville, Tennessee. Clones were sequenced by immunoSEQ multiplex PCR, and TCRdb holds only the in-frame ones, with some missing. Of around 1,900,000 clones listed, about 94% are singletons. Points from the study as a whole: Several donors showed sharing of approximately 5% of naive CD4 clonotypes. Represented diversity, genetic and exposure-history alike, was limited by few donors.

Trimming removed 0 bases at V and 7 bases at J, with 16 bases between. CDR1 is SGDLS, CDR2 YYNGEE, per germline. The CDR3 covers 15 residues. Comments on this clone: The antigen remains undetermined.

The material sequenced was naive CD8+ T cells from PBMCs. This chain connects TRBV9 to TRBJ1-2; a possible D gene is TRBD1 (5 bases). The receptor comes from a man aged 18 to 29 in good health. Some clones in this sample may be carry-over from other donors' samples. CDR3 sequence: CASSVVSGTGGGYTF. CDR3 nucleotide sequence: TGTGCCAGCAGCGTAGTCTCGGGCACAGGAGGTGGCTACACCTTC.